The entry below gives a single TCR beta chain sequence along with its context. These data belong to a study of PD-L1 blockade in urothelial cancer. Produced via immunoSEQ multiplex PCR; TCRdb's table is partial and in-frame only. The sample holds tens of thousands of clones, about 72% seen once. Per germline, CDR1 SEHNR and CDR2 FQNEAQ (reference sequence). Trimming cost V 4 bases and J 0 bases, with 9 bases left between them. The CDR3 is made up of 14 amino acids. Material: PBMCs, obtained around atezolizumab (anti-PD-L1) treatment. The rearrangement links TRBV7-9 to TRBJ1-1; D gene uncertain. The clonotype comes from a man aged 65 to 79 with urothelial cancer. CDR3 bases: TGTGCCAGCAGCTCGGAGGCCATGAACACTGAAGCTTTCTTT. This sequence encodes CASSSEAMNTEAFF.